One T cell receptor (beta chain) is described in this entry. What it binds is unknown. The sample belongs to a study of cytomegalovirus exposure and HLA in healthy donors. About the research overall: It was reported in a later analysis that the same platform had been used for the 90 to 150 validation repertoires as for the roughly 710 first-cohort repertoires. Study-wide findings and caveats: Under in vitro conditions, a few CMV-associated chains were confirmed as specific for CMV antigens. Reported performance of the classifier showed diagnosis of cytomegalovirus status with high specificity and sensitivity.

Generated by immunoSEQ multiplex PCR, the TCRdb table keeps only in-frame clones and is missing some. The sample lists fewer than 250,000 clones; approximately 87% were seen once. Germline V CDR1 and CDR2: SGHRS, YFSETQ. The V segment lost 4 bases and the J segment 1 base; nucleotides outside the gene matches: 4. The CDR3 spans 16 residues. Sequencing input: PBMCs. The TCR comes from a man aged 18 to 30 in good health and CMV-seronegative. The chain employs TRBV5-1 and TRBJ2-2, with TRBD2 matching over 10 bases. CDR3 nucleotide sequence: TGCGCCAGCAGCGTTCTAGCGGGGGAGAACACCGGGGAGCTGTTTTTT. This translates into CASSVLAGENTGELFF.